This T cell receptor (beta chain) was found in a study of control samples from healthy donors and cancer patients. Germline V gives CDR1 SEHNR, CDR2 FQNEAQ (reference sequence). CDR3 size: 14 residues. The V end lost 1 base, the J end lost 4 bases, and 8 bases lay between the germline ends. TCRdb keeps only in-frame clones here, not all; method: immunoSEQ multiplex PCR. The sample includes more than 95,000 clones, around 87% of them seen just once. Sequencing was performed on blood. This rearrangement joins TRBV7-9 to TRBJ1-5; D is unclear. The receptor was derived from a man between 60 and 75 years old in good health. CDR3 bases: TGTGCCAGCAGCTTAGTCTCCGATAATCAGCCCCAGCATTTT. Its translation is CASSLVSDNQPQHF.